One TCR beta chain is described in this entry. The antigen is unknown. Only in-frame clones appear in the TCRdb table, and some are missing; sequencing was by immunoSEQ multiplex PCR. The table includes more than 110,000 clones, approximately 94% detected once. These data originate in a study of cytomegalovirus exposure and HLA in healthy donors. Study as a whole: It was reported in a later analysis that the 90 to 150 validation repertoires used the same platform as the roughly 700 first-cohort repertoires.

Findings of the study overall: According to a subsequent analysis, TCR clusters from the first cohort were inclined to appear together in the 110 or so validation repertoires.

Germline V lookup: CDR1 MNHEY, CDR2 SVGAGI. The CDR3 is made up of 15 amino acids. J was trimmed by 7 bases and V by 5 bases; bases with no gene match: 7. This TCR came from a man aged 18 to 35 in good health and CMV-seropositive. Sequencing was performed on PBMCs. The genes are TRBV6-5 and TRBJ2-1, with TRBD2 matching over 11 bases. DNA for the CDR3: TGTGCCAGCAGTGGAGGACTAGCGGGTTTAAATGAGCAGTTCTTC. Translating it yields CASSGGLAGLNEQFF.